The rows below give T cell receptor beta chains drawn from one sample of a study of T-cell memory formation after mild COVID-19. TCRdb passed the 5' RACE reads through MiXCR, listing each CDR3 protein once. The sample shows 500,000 to 550,000 distinct CDR3 sequences, around 20% of them seen only once. Sequencing input: PBMCs or a T cell subset sorted from them (not recorded which). These receptor sequences come from an adult woman who had mild COVID-19 (a few samples of this study predate the infection). Cell type and time point are not known. Each CDR3 is given with its conserved first and last residue. The order of the fields is J gene, clone size, D gene, V gene, CDR3 DNA, CDR3 protein. The D gene is left open where the match is weak. Size values are once, few and many counts, or a class for expanded clones, and some rows have none.

>TRBJ2-1|few|.|TRBV7-9
TGTGCCAGCAGCCCCCCCCACGGCAATGAGCAGTTCTTC
CASSPPHGNEQFF
>TRBJ2-3|.|TRBD2|TRBV30
TGTGCCTATGAGCGGGGCGCTAGCACAGATACGCAGTATTTT
CAYERGASTDTQYF
>TRBJ2-7|.|TRBD1|TRBV24-1
TGTGCCACCAGTGATTCCCGACAGGGAAGTTACGAGCAGTACTTC
CATSDSRQGSYEQYF
>TRBJ2-1|.|.|TRBV4-3
TGCGCCAGCAGCCAAGATCGTAGACCTGGCTACAATGAGCAGTTCTTC
CASSQDRRPGYNEQFF
>TRBJ1-1|few|.|TRBV4-1
TGCGCCAGCAGCTCCTTTGGGGCCGACACTGAAGCTTTCTTT
CASSSFGADTEAFF
>TRBJ2-1|.|.|TRBV25-1
TGTGCCAGCAGTGCACTTCGGGACACTATCTACAATGAGCAGTTCTTC
CASSALRDTIYNEQFF
>TRBJ2-2|.|TRBD1|TRBV2
TGTGCCACCCTAGAACAGGGGGGTACCGGGGAGCTGTTTTTT
CATLEQGGTGELFF
>TRBJ1-5|.|.|TRBV6-4
TGTGCCAGCAGTGCCGAACTTTATCAGCCCCAGCATTTT
CASSAELYQPQHF
>TRBJ2-7|.|TRBD2|TRBV4-1
TGCGCCAGCAGCCAAGATGAACTAGCGGGCTACGAGCAGTACTTC
CASSQDELAGYEQYF
>TRBJ1-2|.|.|TRBV19
TGTGCCAGTAGTATCCTTATCCAGGGGCTAATGTATGGCTACACCTTC
CASSILIQGLMYGYTF
>TRBJ2-1|many|.|TRBV7-2
TGTGCCAGCAGCTTAGAGGGGACTGGGGGCAGGAGTGGAGTCTTC
CASSLEGTGGRSGVF
>TRBJ2-7|few|.|TRBV6-5
TGTGCCAGCAGTTACGCGCAGAATACCTACGAGCAGTACTTC
CASSYAQNTYEQYF
>TRBJ1-3|few|.|TRBV20-1
TGCAGTGCTCGTTTCAGTATTGGAAACACCATATATTTT
CSARFSIGNTIYF
>TRBJ2-1|few|.|TRBV12-3/TRBV12-4
TGTGCCAGCACCCCGCAAAGGGGAGGTGGCAATGAGCAGTTCTTC
CASTPQRGGGNEQFF
>TRBJ2-1|few|.|TRBV20-1
TGCAGTGCGTACGGGTGGAGCTCCTACAATGAGCAGTTCTTC
CSAYGWSSYNEQFF
>TRBJ2-1|.|.|TRBV7-2
TGTGCCAGCAGCACGGACGGGTACAATGAGCAGTTCTTC
CASSTDGYNEQFF
>TRBJ1-2|.|TRBD1|TRBV6-1
TGTGCCAGCAGTCCCCAGGGACAGGGGAACTATGGCTACACCTTC
CASSPQGQGNYGYTF
>TRBJ2-2|few|TRBD1|TRBV24-1
TGTGCCACCAGTGATACCCGGACAGGAGGAACCGGGGAGCTGTTTTTT
CATSDTRTGGTGELFF
>TRBJ2-6|.|.|TRBV30
TGTGCCCTCGGGATGGGTCCTGGGGCCAACGTCCTGACTTTC
CALGMGPGANVLTF
>TRBJ1-2|.|.|TRBV24-1
TGTGCCACCAGTGATTTAGGGGGCTACACCTTC
CATSDLGGYTF
>TRBJ2-3|few|TRBD2|TRBV4-1
TGCGCCAGCAGCCAGATGACTAGCGGGAAAACGCAGTATTTT
CASSQMTSGKTQYF
>TRBJ2-7|few|.|TRBV18
TGTGCCAGCTCACCACTCCTTGCGGGTTCCTACGAGCAGTACTTC
CASSPLLAGSYEQYF
>TRBJ1-4|once|.|TRBV28
TGTGCCAGCAGATCACATATTGCAACTAATGAAAAACTGTTTTTT
CASRSHIATNEKLFF